These T cell receptor beta chains were read from a single sample in a study of radiotherapy plus CTLA-4 blockade in lung cancer. The protocol was immunoSEQ multiplex PCR, while the TCRdb copy is restricted to in-frame clones and leaves out a portion. The data hold some 78,000 clones, with around 86% observed a single time. Sequencing was performed on peripheral blood, taken from a patient treated with radiotherapy plus ipilimumab. Every receptor here comes from a human donor with non-small cell lung cancer who had a partial response to radiotherapy plus ipilimumab. Each CDR3 is given without its conserved first and last residue. Fields, in order: D gene, J gene, V gene, CDR3 protein. A D gene is named only where the DNA matches it firmly.

NA | TRBJ1-6 | TRBV4-3 | ASSQDRLSPLH
NA | TRBJ1-4 | TRBV5-4 | ASSLSARDSTNEKLF
NA | TRBJ1-3 | TRBV18 | ASSLDIVTGGNTIY
NA | TRBJ2-1 | TRBV6-5 | ASSYSGGVNEQF
TRBD1 | TRBJ2-2 | TRBV27 | ASSLRTGGLTGELF
NA | TRBJ2-3 | TRBV11-3 | ASSLGQADTQY
TRBD2 | TRBJ2-5 | TRBV5-1 | ASKGTNQETQY
TRBD2 | TRBJ2-3 | TRBV30 | AWSRLAGRADTQY
NA | TRBJ1-5 | TRBV19 | ASSLQIQSGQPQH
TRBD2 | TRBJ2-1 | TRBV30 | AWRSSGRVNEQF
NA | TRBJ2-5 | TRBV11-3 | ASSPGLLNRGETQY
NA | TRBJ1-2 | TRBV27 | ASGSHTGHYGYT
TRBD2 | TRBJ2-2 | TRBV5-4 | ASSSTSGVNTGELF
NA | TRBJ1-4 | TRBV4-1 | ASSHPGAGSEKLF
NA | TRBJ2-2 | TRBV28 | ASSFRGLSTGELF
TRBD1 | TRBJ1-1 | TRBV5-1 | ASSLRQDRGTEAF
TRBD2 | TRBJ2-1 | TRBV28 | ASSLWGLQF